Below, 23 T cell receptor beta chains from the same sample are listed, as sequenced in a study of cytomegalovirus exposure and HLA in healthy donors. 13 Jbeta primers and 60 Vbeta primers were used for the PCR. Clones were sequenced by immunoSEQ multiplex PCR, and TCRdb holds only the in-frame ones, with some missing. The profile shows tens of thousands of clones, about 9.5% of them singletons. Sequencing input: PBMCs. The source of these receptors is a man in his sixties in good health and CMV-seropositive.

This clone was seen a handful of times. The rearrangement joins TRBV28 to TRBJ1-1, with no clear D. Deletions cut 7 bases from V and 4 bases from J, with 13 bases between. CDR1 and CDR2 from the germline V gene are MDHEN and SYDVKM. The CDR3 totals 13 residues. CDR3 sequence reads: CASTLPGFTEAFF. The DNA for the CDR3 is TGTGCCAGCACCCTACCGGGGTTCACTGAAGCTTTCTTT.

This clone has more than one count but fewer than ten. The rearrangement joins TRBV9 to TRBJ2-3, with D possibly matching TRBD2 (5 bases). Trimming cost V 4 bases and J 6 bases, with 18 bases left between them. Germline CDR1 SGDLS, CDR2 YYNGEE. This CDR3 spans 15 amino acids. CDR3 region: CASSPRGAEADTQYF. CDR3 nucleotide sequence: TGTGCCAGCAGCCCCCGGGGAGCGGAGGCCGATACGCAGTATTTT.

The chain couples TRBV28 to TRBJ2-4; D call uncertain. Germline assignment: CDR1 MDHEN and CDR2 SYDVKM. The V gene lost 6 bases and the J gene lost 7 bases, with 7 bases spanning the gap. The CDR3 is made up of 11 amino acids. CDR3 DNA sequence: TGTGCCAGCAGCCCCCGGAACATTCAGTACTTC. Its protein product is CASSPRNIQYF.

Written as DNA, the CDR3 is TGTGCCAGCAGCTCCTCCCAAGAGACCCAGTACTTC. It yields the protein CASSSSQETQYF. The chain has TRBV11-2 and TRBJ2-5; D uncertain. Trimming left V 4 bases short and J 1 base short, with 4 bases between. The CDR3 spans 12 residues. CDR1 is SGHAT and CDR2 is FQNNGV in the germline V gene. Variable domain in full (rest from reference TRBV11-2 and TRBJ2-5): EAGVAQSPRYKIIEKRQSVAFWCNPISGHATLYWYQQILGQGPKLLIQFQNNGVVDDSQLPKDRFSAERLKGVDSTLKIQPAKLEDSAVYLCASSSSQETQYFGPGTRLLVL.

The CDR3 bases are TGTGCCAGTAGCTTCGGGACAGCGCGGCGGTCACCCCTCCACTTT. As protein: CASSFGTARRSPLHF. V and J are TRBV19 and TRBJ1-6; TRBD1 matches at 7 bases. Germline V gene lookup returns CDR1 LNHDA and CDR2 SQIVND (reference sequence). This CDR3 is 15 amino acids long. Germline trimming cut 6 bases from V and 10 bases from J; bases unmatched to any gene: 12.

This clone was seen a few times. V usage is TRBV6-5 and J usage is TRBJ2-1; 13 nucleotides line up with TRBD2. The germline CDR1 and CDR2 sequences are MNHEY and SVGAGI. The CDR3 extends over 15 amino acids. Trimming at V came to 0 bases and at J to 8 bases, leaving 1 base not matched to a gene. The CDR3 reads CASSYSLAGGHEQFF. CDR3 bases: TGTGCCAGCAGTTACTCACTAGCGGGAGGGCATGAGCAGTTCTTC.

The sample holds a few counts of this clone. This chain joins TRBV18 and TRBJ2-2; D unresolved. Trimming removed 1 base from V and 4 bases from J, with 19 bases in between. CDR1 is KGHSH and CDR2 is LQKENI in the germline V gene. The CDR3 spans 18 residues. The DNA for the CDR3 is TGTGCCAGCTCACCACTATCGGCAGGCTCCGATGGCACCGGGGAGCTGTTTTTT. This sequence encodes CASSPLSAGSDGTGELFF.

The rearrangement links TRBV4-1 to TRBJ1-1; D is ambiguous. CDR3 length equals 14 residues. The germline CDR1 and CDR2 sequences are MGHRA and YSYEKL. V gave up 5 bases and J gave up 0 bases, with 10 bases separating them. The CDR3 nucleotides read TGCGCCAGCAGCTCACGTCAGGTGAACACTGAAGCTTTCTTT. Its translation: CASSSRQVNTEAFF.

This clone turned up a few times. The CDR3 sequence is CASSLGTAEGKLFF. The CDR3 coding sequence is TGCGCCAGCAGCTTGGGCACGGCGGAGGGGAAACTGTTTTTT. This sequence joins TRBV5-1 and TRBJ1-4, with TRBD1 as a possible D gene (5 bases). Germline CDR1 is SGHRS and CDR2 is YFSETQ. The CDR3 length is 14 residues. V lost 0 bases to trimming and J lost 11 bases, with 14 bases between them.

The genes are TRBV18 and TRBJ2-3; 7 bases match TRBD1. The germline V gene has CDR1 KGHSH and CDR2 LQKENI. The trim removed 2 bases at V and 2 bases at J, leaving 4 bases unmatched. The CDR3 runs 15 residues. CDR3 bases: TGTGCCAGCTCACCAACAGGGGCGTTCACAGATACGCAGTATTTT. Amino acids: CASSPTGAFTDTQYF.

The table lists this clone with many counts. The genes are TRBV7-3 and TRBJ2-1; possible D gene TRBD2, 6 bases. Trimming took off 4 bases at V and 2 bases at J, with 9 bases between the two ends. The germline V gene encodes CDR1 SGHTA and CDR2 FQGTGA. The CDR3 is made up of 14 amino acids. CDR3 sequence: CASSSGLPYNEQFF. CDR3 DNA sequence: TGTGCCAGCAGCTCGGGACTCCCCTACAATGAGCAGTTCTTC. The variable domain in full, with the rest retrieved from reference TRBV7-3 and TRBJ2-1, is GAGVSQTPSNKVTEKGKYVELRCDPISGHTALYWYRQSLGQGPEFLIYFQGTGAADDSGLPNDRFFAVRPEGSVSTLKIQRTERGDSAVYLCASSSGLPYNEQFFGPGTRLTVL.

This chain uses TRBV6-5 with TRBJ2-3; perhaps TRBD2 as D (6 bases). Per germline, CDR1 MNHEY and CDR2 SVGAGI. The CDR3 totals 14 residues. V lost 8 bases and J 4 bases, leaving 16 bases between the germline ends. Here the CDR3 DNA reads TGTGCCAGCCGGGACTCTGTAAGGGCAGATACGCAGTATTTT. This gives the protein CASRDSVRADTQYF.

This clone showed up just a few times. The V gene is TRBV29-1, the J gene TRBJ2-3; 8 bases agree with TRBD1. The CDR3 totals 16 residues. V was pared by 4 bases and J by 5 bases, with 14 bases of the junction left unmatched. The germline gives CDR1 SQVTM, CDR2 ANQGSEA. The chain's CDR3 is CSVGGRQGYPQDTQYF. In DNA form, the CDR3 reads TGCAGCGTTGGAGGAAGACAGGGGTACCCACAAGATACGCAGTATTTT.

The rearrangement uses TRBV5-6 and TRBJ2-3, with 9 bases lining up with TRBD1. V lost 3 bases, J lost 5 bases, and 7 bases stayed unmatched. Per germline, CDR1 SGHDT and CDR2 YYEEEE. The CDR3 loop spans 15 amino acids. The CDR3 reads CASSSGTGLGDTQYF. The DNA for the CDR3 is TGTGCCAGCAGCTCCGGGACAGGGCTGGGAGATACGCAGTATTTT.

This clone was recorded a few times. The chain couples TRBV30 to TRBJ2-1; D remains unclear. Trimming stripped 0 bases from V and 0 bases from J, with 12 bases between. The germline gives CDR1 GTSNPN, CDR2 SVGIG (reference sequence). The CDR3 sequence is 16 residues long. The CDR3, as DNA: TGTGCCTGGAGTGTACCTAGTGAGAGCTCCTACAATGAGCAGTTCTTC. It encodes CAWSVPSESSYNEQFF.

V usage is TRBV19 and J usage is TRBJ1-2, with a weak D call TRBD1 (6 bases). Trimming removed 5 bases from V and 4 bases from J, with 11 bases in between. The CDR3 is 13 residues long. CDR1 and CDR2 (germline): LNHDA, SQIVND (reference sequence). As DNA, the CDR3 is TGTGCCAGTAGTCCGGGACAATCCTATGGCTACACCTTC. Protein sequence: CASSPGQSYGYTF.

This chain links TRBV29-1 with TRBJ2-1; 7 nucleotides align to TRBD2. Per the germline V gene, CDR1 is SQVTM and CDR2 is ANQGSEA. Trimming cost V 6 bases and J 4 bases; bases outside gene matches: 9. The CDR3 has 14 residues. CDR3 region: CSVGLVNEYNEQFF. As DNA, the CDR3 is TGCAGCGTCGGACTAGTAAACGAATACAATGAGCAGTTCTTC.

The chain links TRBV28 to TRBJ1-2; 8 bases are a match to TRBD1. Germline V gives CDR1 MDHEN, CDR2 SYDVKM. The V and J ends lost 4 bases and 8 bases, in that order; junction bases with no gene match: 3. The CDR3 length is 12 residues. CDR3 sequence: CASSYGDRGYTF. The CDR3 DNA follows: TGTGCCAGCAGTTATGGGGACAGGGGCTACACCTTC.

V is TRBV6-6 and J is TRBJ2-1; D possibly corresponds to TRBD2 (5 bases). With 8 bases removed from V and 8 bases from J, the gap between germline ends came to 16 bases. Germline CDR1 reads MNHNY; CDR2 reads SVGAGI (reference sequence). The CDR3 is 13 residues long. CDR3 residues: CASLGTAADEQFF. The CDR3 DNA is TGTGCCAGCCTCGGAACAGCGGCGGATGAGCAGTTCTTC.

This sequence joins TRBV28 and TRBJ1-5; TRBD1 matches 10 bases. Germline V CDR1 and CDR2: MDHEN, SYDVKM. This CDR3 comprises 17 residues. The trim removed 2 bases at V and 5 bases at J, leaving 9 bases unmatched. The CDR3 bases are TGTGCCAGCAGTTTAGGGACAGGGGTCGGTACCCATCAGCCCCAGCATTTT. This codes for CASSLGTGVGTHQPQHF.

This clone has only a few counts. The chain recombines TRBV7-9 with TRBJ2-3; 7 bases are a match to TRBD2. Germline assignment: CDR1 SEHNR and CDR2 FQNEAQ (reference sequence). CDR3 length equals 16 residues. After removal of 4 bases from V and 2 bases from J, the junction contained 9 bases not matched to a gene. The DNA for the CDR3 is TGTGCCAGCAGCTCAACCGGGACTACTACCACAGATACGCAGTATTTT. Translating it yields CASSSTGTTTTDTQYF.

The chain recombines TRBV6-6 with TRBJ2-5; 10 nucleotides agree with TRBD1. Germline values: CDR1 MNHNY, CDR2 SVGAGI (reference sequence). V lost 6 bases and J lost 4; bases outside the gene matches: 5. The CDR3 is made up of 14 amino acids. The CDR3 DNA reads TGTGCCAGCAGGCCGGGACAGGGGATAGAGACCCAGTACTTC. It yields the protein CASRPGQGIETQYF.

The V gene is TRBV6-5, the J gene TRBJ2-2, with D hard to call. The CDR3 runs to 13 residues. Per the germline V gene, CDR1 is MNHEY and CDR2 is SVGAGI. Trimming cost V 4 bases and J 7 bases, with 10 bases left between them. This CDR3 is CASSFEVGGELFF. Written as DNA, the CDR3 is TGTGCCAGCAGTTTTGAGGTTGGCGGGGAGCTGTTTTTT.